A selection of T cell receptor beta chains follows, all from one sample in a study of cytomegalovirus exposure and HLA in healthy donors. The data were produced by immunoSEQ multiplex PCR, yet TCRdb's version contains in-frame clones alone and is incomplete. The sample has about 130,000 clones, 95% to 96% seen once. Specimen: PBMCs. The source is a man aged 18 to 30 in good health and CMV-seronegative. CDR3s leave out the opening cysteine and the closing phenylalanine or tryptophan.

CDR3aa: ASSRPQGLNQPQH
j_gene: TRBJ1-5
v_gene: TRBV16

CDR3aa: ASSDAGGCYEQY
j_gene: TRBJ2-7
v_gene: TRBV10-1

CDR3aa: ASSQSTGDTEAF
j_gene: TRBJ1-1
v_gene: TRBV6-6

CDR3aa: ASSDRYSYEQY
j_gene: TRBJ2-7
v_gene: TRBV6-1

CDR3aa: ASSVNGGENTEAF
j_gene: TRBJ1-1
v_gene: TRBV9

CDR3aa: ASSPGQGRYEQY
j_gene: TRBJ2-7
v_gene: TRBV4-3

CDR3aa: ASSLKQAGAPYGYT
j_gene: TRBJ1-2
v_gene: TRBV14

CDR3aa: ASSFGGSNQPQH
j_gene: TRBJ1-5
v_gene: TRBV28

CDR3aa: ASKLYGYT
j_gene: TRBJ1-2
v_gene: TRBV28

CDR3aa: ASSSGTSGETQY
j_gene: TRBJ2-5
v_gene: TRBV4-3

CDR3aa: ASRRDTNQPQH
j_gene: TRBJ1-5
v_gene: TRBV6-5

CDR3aa: ASRGLAENTGELF
j_gene: TRBJ2-2
v_gene: TRBV28

CDR3aa: AWRGEENQPQH
j_gene: TRBJ1-5
v_gene: TRBV30

CDR3aa: ASDKVTSGRERTGELF
j_gene: TRBJ2-2
v_gene: TRBV2

CDR3aa: ASSFMAADTQY
j_gene: TRBJ2-3
v_gene: TRBV7-2

CDR3aa: ASSFTGGPNEQY
j_gene: TRBJ2-7
v_gene: TRBV7-2

CDR3aa: ASSPDSNSNQPQH
j_gene: TRBJ1-5
v_gene: TRBV5-1

CDR3aa: ASSSLVGSYNEQF
j_gene: TRBJ2-1
v_gene: TRBV11-3

CDR3aa: ASSTDAGYEQY
j_gene: TRBJ2-7
v_gene: TRBV18

CDR3aa: ASIEGASSYNEQF
j_gene: TRBJ2-1
v_gene: TRBV6-1

CDR3aa: ASRPGTASSYEQY
j_gene: TRBJ2-7
v_gene: TRBV28

CDR3aa: ASSDIDRSASNQPQH
j_gene: TRBJ1-5
v_gene: TRBV19

CDR3aa: ATSTPGGAGGPDTQY
j_gene: TRBJ2-3
v_gene: TRBV15

CDR3aa: ASSITGGTETQY
j_gene: TRBJ2-5
v_gene: TRBV19

CDR3aa: ASSPPQGVTDTQY
j_gene: TRBJ2-3
v_gene: TRBV11-3

CDR3aa: ASSLGRGYTEAF
j_gene: TRBJ1-1
v_gene: TRBV13

CDR3aa: AISESAGKGYGYT
j_gene: TRBJ1-2
v_gene: TRBV10-3

CDR3aa: AISDPGEAEAF
j_gene: TRBJ1-1
v_gene: TRBV10-3

CDR3aa: ASSWIAGGINEQF
j_gene: TRBJ2-1
v_gene: TRBV7-3

CDR3aa: ASVPSSYNEQF
j_gene: TRBJ2-1
v_gene: TRBV28

CDR3aa: ASSPRTAAYGYT
j_gene: TRBJ1-2
v_gene: TRBV9

CDR3aa: ASSSRTQETQY
j_gene: TRBJ2-5
v_gene: TRBV7-2

CDR3aa: ASSLVRQGAYEQY
j_gene: TRBJ2-7
v_gene: TRBV7-9

CDR3aa: ASSQRGGGETQY
j_gene: TRBJ2-5
v_gene: TRBV11-3

CDR3aa: ASSPPGLAGDAETQY
j_gene: TRBJ2-5
v_gene: TRBV28

CDR3aa: ASSGTGGNTDTQY
j_gene: TRBJ2-3
v_gene: TRBV2

CDR3aa: ASSLSSGRAGSTYEQY
j_gene: TRBJ2-7
v_gene: TRBV28

CDR3aa: ASSQLTGQYGYT
j_gene: TRBJ1-2
v_gene: TRBV6-1

CDR3aa: ASSYNRGSYGYT
j_gene: TRBJ1-2
v_gene: TRBV6-7

CDR3aa: ASTNPGGRDTGELF
j_gene: TRBJ2-2
v_gene: TRBV7-9

CDR3aa: ASSSGAGPYTQY
j_gene: TRBJ2-3
v_gene: TRBV5-5

CDR3aa: ASSKPGLAEYTDTQY
j_gene: TRBJ2-3
v_gene: TRBV19

CDR3aa: ASSLDGPVSGYT
j_gene: TRBJ1-2
v_gene: TRBV11-2

CDR3aa: ASSPLAGISYEQY
j_gene: TRBJ2-7
v_gene: TRBV11-2

CDR3aa: ASSPTRWRGGRPQH
j_gene: TRBJ1-5
v_gene: TRBV28

CDR3aa: ASSGSSTGGAWWFRSTETQY
j_gene: TRBJ2-5
v_gene: TRBV2

CDR3aa: AWSAQQRNTGELF
j_gene: TRBJ2-2
v_gene: TRBV30

CDR3aa: ASSVGGDSYGYT
j_gene: TRBJ1-2
v_gene: TRBV9

CDR3aa: AWTQGGGQY
j_gene: TRBJ2-7
v_gene: TRBV30

CDR3aa: ASSLAGQGGPDTQY
j_gene: TRBJ2-3
v_gene: TRBV11-2

CDR3aa: AWGGQEGIYEQY
j_gene: TRBJ2-7
v_gene: TRBV30

CDR3aa: ASSPPDSYNEQF
j_gene: TRBJ2-1
v_gene: TRBV18

CDR3aa: ASSFSTSGKETQY
j_gene: TRBJ2-5
v_gene: TRBV5-1